These 29 T cell receptor beta chains were sequenced from one sample in a study of blood T cell repertoires in COVID-19. Only in-frame clones appear in the TCRdb table, and some are missing; sequencing was by immunoSEQ multiplex PCR. The sample has under 200,000 clones, approximately 85% seen once. Sequencing used peripheral blood. These receptors all come from a woman aged 60-75 years with COVID-19, enrolled during active disease.

The genes are TRBV21-1 and TRBJ1-1; the DNA was not used to check the table's D call, TRBD1. TRBV21-1 is listed as a pseudogene. The CDR3 length is 16 residues. In nucleotides, the CDR3 is TGTGCCAGCAGCAAAGCCGGCGGACAGGGGAACACTGAAGCTTTCTTT. As protein: CASSKAGGQGNTEAFF.

The chain employs TRBV5-6 and TRBJ2-2; TRBD2 matches at 8 bases. CDR1 SGHDT and CDR2 YYEEEE come from the germline V gene. CDR3 length equals 16 residues. Germline trimming cut 4 bases from V and 1 base from J; bases unmatched to any gene: 6. The CDR3 loop is CASSPIGRVNTGELFF. CDR3 in DNA: TGTGCCAGCAGCCCTATCGGGAGGGTGAACACCGGGGAGCTGTTTTTT.

CDR3 sequence: CSASPAGGPLDNEQFF. The CDR3, as DNA: TGCAGTGCTAGTCCGGCGGGGGGGCCGCTCGACAATGAGCAGTTCTTC. The V call is TRBV20-1, the J call TRBJ2-1, with TRBD2 matching over 9 bases. V was pared by 3 bases and J by 5 bases, with 11 bases of the junction left unmatched. Germline CDR1 is DFQATT and CDR2 is SNEGSKA (reference sequence). The CDR3 is 16 amino acids.

This chain connects TRBV6-5 to TRBJ2-2, with 9 bases aligning to TRBD1. The junction had 7 bases not matched to a gene; V was cut back by 8 bases and J by 3 bases. Per the germline V gene, CDR1 is MNHEY and CDR2 is SVGAGI. The CDR3 contains 15 residues. CDR3 nucleotides: TGTGCCAGCGGGAACAGGGGGCGCGACACCGGGGAGCTGTTTTTT. Amino acid sequence: CASGNRGRDTGELFF.

The rearrangement links TRBV25-1 to TRBJ2-3; D may be TRBD1 (6 bases). The V end lost 4 bases, the J end lost 4 bases, and 12 bases lay between the germline ends. The length of the CDR3 is 14 residues. Germline V gene data show CDR1 as MGHDK and CDR2 as SYGVNS. Here the CDR3 reads CASSAYRVSDTQYF. CDR3 nucleotides: TGTGCCAGCAGTGCGTACAGGGTGTCAGATACGCAGTATTTT.

The CDR3 here is CASSQAQGDGNTIYF. CDR3 DNA sequence: TGCGCCAGCAGCCAAGCACAGGGGGACGGAAACACCATATATTTT. The genes are TRBV4-3 and TRBJ1-3, with 8 bases that match TRBD1. The CDR3 totals 15 residues. Germline CDR1 reads LGHNA; CDR2 reads YSLEER. V trimming: 1 base; J trimming: 4 bases; junction bases outside the gene matches: 3.

This clone was recorded once. The gene calls are TRBV11-2 and TRBJ2-1; 12 bases map to TRBD2. V was clipped by 0 bases and J by 8 bases; unmatched bases: 8. This CDR3 region has 17 residues. Germline V gene data show CDR1 as SGHAT and CDR2 as FQNNGV. In nucleotides, the CDR3 is TGTGCCAGCAGCTTAGATTCTAGGACTAGCGGGACGCATGAGCAGTTCTTC. It translates to CASSLDSRTSGTHEQFF.

This clone occurred a few times. The CDR3 DNA reads TGTGCCAGCAGCTCCGGACAGAACTATGGCTACACCTTC. This gives the protein CASSSGQNYGYTF. This chain links TRBV5-4 with TRBJ1-2; possibly TRBD1 for D (6 bases). The CDR3 length is 13 residues. The germline gives CDR1 SGHNT, CDR2 YYREEE (reference sequence). Between the trimmed V and J ends, which lost 3 bases and 2 bases, there was a span of 8 bases.

V gene TRBV11-3 combines with J gene TRBJ2-2; 7 nucleotides match TRBD1. The CDR3 is 15 residues long. The V gene end was trimmed by 3 bases and the J gene end by 0 bases; junction bases not matched to a gene: 1. Germline V lookup: CDR1 SGHNT, CDR2 YENEEA. The CDR3 protein is CASSLGTANTGELFF. CDR3 nucleotides: TGTGCCAGCAGCTTGGGGACAGCGAACACCGGGGAGCTGTTTTTT.

This clone showed up just once. The genes are TRBV28 and TRBJ2-2; weak D call: TRBD2 (6 bases). The CDR3 sequence is 14 residues long. Trimming stripped 10 bases from V and 0 bases from J, with 12 bases between. Germline values: CDR1 MDHEN, CDR2 SYDVKM. CDR3 amino acids: CATRGGTNTGELFF. In DNA form, the CDR3 reads TGTGCCACCCGGGGCGGGACGAACACCGGGGAGCTGTTTTTT. The variable domain in full, with the rest retrieved from reference TRBV28 and TRBJ2-2, is DVKVTQSSRYLVKRTGEKVFLECVQDMDHENMFWYRQDPGLGLRLIYFSYDVKMKEKGDIPEGYSVSREKKERFSLILESASTNQTSMYLCATRGGTNTGELFFGEGSRLTVL.

The genes are TRBV7-3 and TRBJ2-2; 7 nucleotides align to TRBD2. Trimming took 5 bases from V and 4 from J; bases not matched to a gene: 10. The CDR3 covers 16 residues. The germline CDR1 and CDR2 sequences are SGHTA and FQGTGA. The CDR3 nucleotides are TGTGCCAGCAGCCCGGATACCGGGGGGAGCACCGGGGAGCTGTTTTTT. As protein: CASSPDTGGSTGELFF. The entire variable domain, with the rest obtained from reference TRBV7-3 and TRBJ2-2, is as follows: GAGVSQTPSNKVTEKGKYVELRCDPISGHTALYWYRQSLGQGPEFLIYFQGTGAADDSGLPNDRFFAVRPEGSVSTLKIQRTERGDSAVYLCASSPDTGGSTGELFFGEGSRLTVL.

This chain links TRBV5-5 with TRBJ2-7; D possibly corresponds to TRBD1 (6 bases). The length of the CDR3 is 12 residues. The germline V gene encodes CDR1 SGHKS and CDR2 YYEKEE (reference sequence). Trimming left V 4 bases short and J 7 bases short, with 12 bases between. In DNA, the CDR3 is TGTGCCAGCAGCCACAACAGGGCGGAGCAGTACTTC. Protein: CASSHNRAEQYF.

The CDR3 coding sequence is TGTGCCAGCAGCTTTAGCGGCTCTGGGGCCAACGTCCTGACTTTC. Protein product: CASSFSGSGANVLTF. The chain links TRBV5-5 to TRBJ2-6, with TRBD2 as a possible D gene (6 bases). The CDR3 contains 15 residues. Germline V gene data show CDR1 as SGHKS and CDR2 as YYEKEE (reference sequence). Trimming removed 2 bases at V and 0 bases at J, with 6 bases between.

This chain uses TRBV5-1 with TRBJ1-4; 7 bases line up with TRBD1. Germline values: CDR1 SGHRS, CDR2 YFSETQ. The junction had 7 bases not matched to a gene; V was cut back by 4 bases and J by 7 bases. CDR3 length: 14 amino acids. The CDR3 DNA reads TGCGCCAGCAGCCGACAGGGTTCGGGTGAAAAACTGTTTTTT. Residues: CASSRQGSGEKLFF.

A word on this clone: Other DNA sequences of this sample code for an identical CDR3. The gene calls are TRBV6-5 and TRBJ1-5; tentative D call: TRBD1 (6 bases). Between the trimmed V and J ends, which lost 5 bases and 3 bases, there was a span of 14 bases. Germline V CDR1 and CDR2: MNHEY, SVGAGI. The CDR3 loop spans 15 amino acids. The CDR3 sequence: CASSPQGRNNQPQHF. DNA for the CDR3: TGTGCCAGCAGTCCACAGGGAAGGAACAATCAGCCCCAGCATTTT.

This clone has a single count. This chain uses TRBV27 with TRBJ2-4; 7 nucleotides agree with TRBD2. Germline CDR1 is MNHEY and CDR2 is SMNVEV (reference sequence). This CDR3 is 17 amino acids long. With V trimmed by 3 bases and J by 4 bases, 12 bases remained unmatched. CDR3 region: CASSFSAGTGGKNIQYF. CDR3 DNA sequence: TGTGCCAGCAGTTTTTCGGCGGGAACGGGAGGAAAAAACATTCAGTACTTC.

This chain uses TRBV7-3 with TRBJ2-1; tentative D call: TRBD2 (6 bases). This CDR3 contains 13 residues. V was shortened by 2 bases and J by 7 bases, with 9 bases between the two germline ends. Germline V gene sequence: CDR1 SGHTA, CDR2 FQGTGA. Here the CDR3 reads CASSLGGMNEQFF. CDR3 nucleotides: TGTGCCAGCAGCTTAGGGGGGATGAATGAGCAGTTCTTC.

The rearrangement links TRBV6-5 to TRBJ2-1; 12 bases align to TRBD2. Germline V gene sequence: CDR1 MNHEY, CDR2 SVGAGI. The V and J ends lost 5 bases and 9 bases, in that order; junction bases with no gene match: 8. The CDR3 has 15 amino acids. CDR3 amino acids: CASSPRLAGAFEQFF. CDR3 nucleotides: TGTGCCAGCAGTCCACGACTAGCGGGGGCTTTTGAGCAGTTCTTC.

This clone was detected only a few times. The chain couples TRBV21-1 to TRBJ2-3; the D segment call TRBD2 is taken from the table without a DNA check. TRBV21-1 is a listed pseudogene. The CDR3 is 13 amino acids. DNA for the CDR3: TGTGCCAGCAGCAAAGGGGGGGAGGATACGCAGTATTTT. Translated: CASSKGGEDTQYF.

This CDR3 reads CASSPPRREGLTGANVLTF. In DNA form, the CDR3 reads TGTGCCAGCTCACCACCTCGGCGGGAGGGCCTAACTGGGGCCAACGTCCTGACTTTC. V is TRBV18 and J is TRBJ2-6, with 9 nucleotides matching TRBD2. With V trimmed by 0 bases and J by 2 bases, 8 bases remained unmatched. Germline assignment: CDR1 KGHSH and CDR2 LQKENI. The CDR3 is 19 amino acids. Full variable domain (remainder filled in from reference TRBV18 and TRBJ2-6): NAGVMQNPRHLVRRRGQEARLRCSPMKGHSHVYWYRQLPEEGLKFMVYLQKENIIDESGMPKERFSAEFPKEGPSILRIQQVVRGDSAAYFCASSPPRREGLTGANVLTFGAGSRLTVL.

The chain combines TRBV5-1 with TRBJ2-2; D perhaps matches TRBD1 (6 bases). The germline V gene encodes CDR1 SGHRS and CDR2 YFSETQ. There are 16 residues in the CDR3. V dropped 4 bases and J dropped 1 base, with 14 bases sitting between them. CDR3 in DNA: TGCGCCAGCAGCGAGCGGTGGGACAAGAACACCGGGGAGCTGTTTTTT. Residues: CASSERWDKNTGELFF.

The rearrangement uses TRBV4-3 and TRBJ2-7; no clear D gene. Germline V CDR1 and CDR2: LGHNA, YSLEER. V shed 1 base and J shed 4 bases, with 11 bases lying between them. The CDR3 runs 14 residues. This CDR3 is CASSQGRNGYEQYF. DNA for the CDR3: TGCGCCAGCAGCCAAGGGCGGAATGGTTACGAGCAGTACTTC.

The V and J genes are TRBV30 and TRBJ1-2; a weak D match, TRBD1 (6 bases). Germline assignment: CDR1 GTSNPN and CDR2 SVGIG (reference sequence). The CDR3 consists of 16 residues. With 2 bases removed from V and 2 bases from J, the gap between germline ends came to 18 bases. This CDR3 is CAWSRLRTDRNYGYTF. CDR3 nucleotide sequence: TGTGCCTGGAGTCGATTGAGGACAGATCGGAACTATGGCTACACCTTC. Supplemented by reference TRBV30 and TRBJ1-2, the full variable domain reads SQTIHQWPATLVQPVGSPLSLECTVEGTSNPNLYWYRQAAGRGLQLLFYSVGIGQISSEVPQNLSASRPQDRQFILSSKKLLLSDSGFYLCAWSRLRTDRNYGYTFGSGTRLTVV.

The J gene is TRBJ1-2, the V gene TRBV5-1; 9 nucleotides line up with TRBD1. From germline, CDR1 is SGHRS and CDR2 YFSETQ. The CDR3 has 15 amino acids. J gave up 7 bases and V 0 bases, and 7 bases lay outside the gene matches. CDR3 in amino acids: CASSLDNTGGRGYTF. In nucleotides, the CDR3 is TGCGCCAGCAGCTTGGATAATACAGGGGGCCGTGGCTACACCTTC. The full variable domain, its missing parts supplied by reference TRBV5-1 and TRBJ1-2, is KAGVTQTPRYLIKTRGQQVTLSCSPISGHRSVSWYQQTPGQGLQFLFEYFSETQRNKGNFPGRFSGRQFSNSRSEMNVSTLELGDSALYLCASSLDNTGGRGYTFGSGTRLTVV.

The chain uses TRBV7-2 and TRBJ2-5; TRBD1 agrees at 9 bases. Germline V lookup: CDR1 SGHTA, CDR2 FQGNSA. The J segment lost 3 bases and the V segment lost 1 base, leaving 6 bases of the junction unmatched. The CDR3 has 16 residues. CDR3 protein: CASSLVPRTGEETQYF. DNA for the CDR3: TGTGCCAGCAGCTTAGTACCCCGGACAGGGGAAGAGACCCAGTACTTC.

The CDR3 protein is CATSSGQGARNNSPLHF. CDR3 bases: TGTGCCACCAGCAGCGGGCAGGGGGCACGTAATAATTCACCCCTCCACTTT. J is TRBJ1-6 and V is TRBV15, with TRBD1 matching over 8 bases. Germline V CDR1 and CDR2: LNHNV, YYDKDF (reference sequence). The J segment lost 5 bases and the V segment lost 3 bases, leaving 9 bases of the junction unmatched. The CDR3 consists of 17 residues.

The CDR3 region is CASSNRTRLQRLTGELFF. The CDR3 nucleotides are TGTGCCAGCAGCAATCGGACTAGACTGCAAAGGCTGACCGGGGAGCTGTTTTTT. The rearrangement joins TRBV21-1 to TRBJ2-2; the table's D call of TRBD2 was not tested on the DNA. TRBV21-1 is reported as a pseudogene. The CDR3 is 18 amino acids.

The count of this clone is one. This chain uses TRBV2 with TRBJ2-7; 8 bases fit TRBD1. Trimming cost V 6 bases and J 13 bases; bases outside gene matches: 8. The germline V gene has CDR1 SNHLY and CDR2 FYNNEI. CDR3 length equals 11 residues. The CDR3 loop reads CASSADRGSYF. DNA for the CDR3: TGTGCCAGCAGCGCTGACAGGGGCAGTTACTTC.

This clone is a singleton in its sample. The chain carries TRBV2 and TRBJ1-5; 10 bases agree with TRBD1. CDR1 and CDR2 from the germline V gene are SNHLY and FYNNEI. The CDR3 length is 15 residues. The J segment lost 4 bases and the V segment lost 5 bases, leaving 5 bases of the junction unmatched. The CDR3 spells CASSTDRGRNQPQHF. The CDR3 nucleotides are TGTGCCAGCAGTACCGACAGGGGGCGAAATCAGCCCCAGCATTTT. The complete variable domain, with remaining parts taken from reference TRBV2 and TRBJ1-5, reads EPEVTQTPSHQVTQMGQEVILRCVPISNHLYFYWYRQILGQKVEFLVSFYNNEISEKSEIFDDQFSVERPDGSNFTLKIRSTKLEDSAMYFCASSTDRGRNQPQHFGDGTRLSIL.